This entry describes one T cell receptor (beta chain). What it recognizes is unknown. The junction had 5 bases not matched to a gene; V was cut back by 7 bases and J by 4 bases. The CDR3 has 14 amino acids. CDR1 is MNHEY and CDR2 is SVGAGI in the germline V gene. Study-level points and caveats: The TCR gene usage of tumor memory CD4+ T cells clustered together with blood and lymph node memory CD4+ cells and with lymph node naive CD4+ cells.

Full-length variable regions came from constant-region reverse primers plus semi-nested Nested Universal Primer A PCR. Using its own MiXCR run on the 5' RACE reads, TCRdb lists one record per CDR3 protein. The sample holds 40,000 to 55,000 distinct CDR3 sequences, around 23% seen once. Tregs were sorted as CD4+CD25+CD127-/low cells. The clonotype originates from a female donor with breast cancer. The source material was Tregs sorted from a lymph node. The rearrangement joins TRBV6-5 to TRBJ2-1; TRBD2 aligns across 9 bases. The CDR3 sequence is CASTRTSEYNEQFF. The CDR3 DNA follows: TGTGCCAGCACCCGGACTAGCGAGTACAATGAGCAGTTCTTC.